The 2 T cell receptor beta chains listed next were all sequenced from one sample in a study of shared clonotypes between healthy human individuals. Sequencing was performed with immunoSEQ multiplex PCR; in TCRdb, only in-frame clones are kept and a portion is missing. The table records some 2,000,000 clones, more than 90% of them present only once. Sequences were obtained from naive CD4+ T cells sorted from blood. Subset given: CD45RA+ positively selected. Receptor source: a man aged 18 to 29 in good health.

The chain uses TRBV5-5 and TRBJ2-7, with D tentatively TRBD1 (6 bases). This CDR3 is 15 amino acids long. V lost 0 bases, J lost 3 bases, and 13 bases lay in between. Germline V lookup: CDR1 SGHKS, CDR2 YYEKEE (reference sequence). The CDR3 region has the DNA TGTGCCAGCAGCTTGGAGCAGGGGTGGTTCTACGAGCAGTACTTC. Residues: CASSLEQGWFYEQYF.

This rearrangement joins TRBV11-2 to TRBJ2-3; D not resolved. Germline CDR1 SGHAT, CDR2 FQNNGV. Trimming shortened V by 4 bases and J by 0 bases, and 8 bases separated the two germline ends. This CDR3 comprises 14 residues. CDR3 DNA sequence: TGTGCCAGCAGCTCCAGGACGAGCACAGATACGCAGTATTTT. Translated: CASSSRTSTDTQYF.